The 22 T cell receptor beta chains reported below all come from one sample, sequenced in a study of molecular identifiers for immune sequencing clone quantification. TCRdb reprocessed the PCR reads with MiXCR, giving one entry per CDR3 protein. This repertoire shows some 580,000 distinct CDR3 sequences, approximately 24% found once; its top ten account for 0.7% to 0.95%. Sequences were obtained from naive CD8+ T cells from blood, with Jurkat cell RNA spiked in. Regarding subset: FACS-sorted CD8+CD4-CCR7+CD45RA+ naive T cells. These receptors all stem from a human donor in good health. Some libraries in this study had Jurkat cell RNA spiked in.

The CDR3 DNA follows: TGTGCCAGTAGTATTTTTCGGGGGACTGAAGCTTTCTTT. It specifies CASSIFRGTEAFF. The chain carries TRBV19 and TRBJ1-1, with D possibly being TRBD1 (5 bases). This CDR3 comprises 13 residues. Trimming cost V 3 bases and J 5 bases, with 10 bases left between them. Germline loops: CDR1 LNHDA, CDR2 SQIVND (reference sequence).

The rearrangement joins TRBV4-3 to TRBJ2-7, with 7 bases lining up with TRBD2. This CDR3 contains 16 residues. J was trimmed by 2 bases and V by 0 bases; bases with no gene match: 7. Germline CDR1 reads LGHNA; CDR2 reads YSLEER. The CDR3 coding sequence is TGCGCCAGCAGCCAAGATCGCCAGCGGGGCCCCTACGAGCAGTACTTC. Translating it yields CASSQDRQRGPYEQYF.

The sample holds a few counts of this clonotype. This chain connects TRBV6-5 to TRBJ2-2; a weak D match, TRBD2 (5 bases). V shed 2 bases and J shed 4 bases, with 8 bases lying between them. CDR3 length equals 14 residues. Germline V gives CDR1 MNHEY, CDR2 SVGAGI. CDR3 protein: CASSYLRGTGELFF. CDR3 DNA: TGTGCCAGCAGTTACCTCCGGGGCACCGGGGAGCTGTTTTTT.

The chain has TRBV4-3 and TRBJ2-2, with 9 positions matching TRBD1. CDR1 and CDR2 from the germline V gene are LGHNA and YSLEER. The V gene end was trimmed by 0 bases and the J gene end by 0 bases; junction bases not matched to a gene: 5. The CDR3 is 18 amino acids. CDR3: CASSQDHTGGPNTGELFF. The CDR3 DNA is TGCGCCAGCAGCCAAGACCATACAGGGGGCCCGAACACCGGGGAGCTGTTTTTT.

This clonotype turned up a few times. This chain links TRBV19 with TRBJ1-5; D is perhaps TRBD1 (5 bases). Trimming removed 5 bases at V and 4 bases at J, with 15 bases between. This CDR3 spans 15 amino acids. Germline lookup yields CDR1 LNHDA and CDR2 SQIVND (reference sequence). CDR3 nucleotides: TGTGCCAGTAGTCCCCAACAGGACTGGAATCAGCCCCAGCATTTT. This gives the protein CASSPQQDWNQPQHF.

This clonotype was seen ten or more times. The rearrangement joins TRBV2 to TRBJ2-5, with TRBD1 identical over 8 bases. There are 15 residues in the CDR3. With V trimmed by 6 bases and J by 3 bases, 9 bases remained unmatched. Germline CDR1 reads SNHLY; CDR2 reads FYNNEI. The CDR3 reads CASRGLGQGEETQYF. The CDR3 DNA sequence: TGTGCCAGCAGGGGTTTAGGACAGGGAGAAGAGACCCAGTACTTC.

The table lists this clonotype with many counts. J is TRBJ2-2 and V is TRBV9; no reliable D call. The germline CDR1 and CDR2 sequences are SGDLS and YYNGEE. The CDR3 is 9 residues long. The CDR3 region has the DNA TGTGCAGCCCCCGGGGAGCTGTTTTTT. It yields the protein CAAPGELFF.

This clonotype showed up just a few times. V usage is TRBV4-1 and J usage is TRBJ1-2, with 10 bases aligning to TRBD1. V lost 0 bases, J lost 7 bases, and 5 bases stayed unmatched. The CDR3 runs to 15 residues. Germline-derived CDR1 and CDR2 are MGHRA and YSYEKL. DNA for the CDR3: TGCGCCAGCAGCCAAGAGGCCGGGACAGGGGCTGGCTACACCTTC. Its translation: CASSQEAGTGAGYTF.

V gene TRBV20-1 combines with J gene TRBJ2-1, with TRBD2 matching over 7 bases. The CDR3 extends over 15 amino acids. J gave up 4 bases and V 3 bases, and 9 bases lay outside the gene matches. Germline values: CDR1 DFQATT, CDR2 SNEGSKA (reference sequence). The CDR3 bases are TGCAGTGCTAGGGAACTAGCGACGCCTTACAATGAGCAGTTCTTC. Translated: CSARELATPYNEQFF.

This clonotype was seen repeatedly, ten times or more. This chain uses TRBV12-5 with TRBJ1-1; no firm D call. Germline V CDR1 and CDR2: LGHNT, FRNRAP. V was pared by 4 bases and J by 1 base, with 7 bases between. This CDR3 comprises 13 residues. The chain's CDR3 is CASGYQPNTEAFF. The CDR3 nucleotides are TGTGCTAGTGGTTACCAACCGAACACTGAAGCTTTCTTT. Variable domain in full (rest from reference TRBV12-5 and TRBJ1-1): DARVTQTPRHKVTEMGQEVTMRCQPILGHNTVFWYRQTMMQGLELLAYFRNRAPLDDSGMPKDRFSAEMPDATLATLKIQPSEPRDSAVYFCASGYQPNTEAFFGQGTRLTVV.

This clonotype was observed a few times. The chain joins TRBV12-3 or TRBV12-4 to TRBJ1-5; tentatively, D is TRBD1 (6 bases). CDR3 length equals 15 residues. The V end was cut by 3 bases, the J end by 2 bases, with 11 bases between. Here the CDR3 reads CASSLGGYGNQPQHF. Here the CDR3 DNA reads TGTGCCAGCAGTTTGGGGGGCTATGGCAATCAGCCCCAGCATTTT.

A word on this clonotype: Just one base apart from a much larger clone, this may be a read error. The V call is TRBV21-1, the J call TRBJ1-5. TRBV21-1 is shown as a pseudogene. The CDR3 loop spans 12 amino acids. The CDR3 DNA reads TGTGCCAGCAGCAAAGTAAGGCCCTTTCAGCAGTTT. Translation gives CASSKVRPFQQF.

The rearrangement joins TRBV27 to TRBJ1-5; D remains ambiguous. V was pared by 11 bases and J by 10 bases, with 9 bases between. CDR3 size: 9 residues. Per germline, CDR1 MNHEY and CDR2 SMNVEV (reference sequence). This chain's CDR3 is CAGGRPQHF. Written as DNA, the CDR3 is TGTGCCGGCGGGAGACCCCAGCATTTT.

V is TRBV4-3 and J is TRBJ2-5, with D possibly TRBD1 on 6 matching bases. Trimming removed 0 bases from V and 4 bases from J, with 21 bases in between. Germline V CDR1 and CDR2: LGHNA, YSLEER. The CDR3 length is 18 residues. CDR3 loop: CASSQEKVWDLGAETQYF. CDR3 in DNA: TGCGCCAGCAGCCAAGAAAAGGTGTGGGACCTGGGGGCAGAGACCCAGTACTTC.

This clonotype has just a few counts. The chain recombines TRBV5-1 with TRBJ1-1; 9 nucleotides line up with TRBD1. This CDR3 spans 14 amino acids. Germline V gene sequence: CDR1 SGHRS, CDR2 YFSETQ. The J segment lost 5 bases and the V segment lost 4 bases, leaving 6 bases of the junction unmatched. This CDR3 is CASSDRGTGTEAFF. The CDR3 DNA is TGCGCCAGCAGCGACAGGGGGACCGGGACTGAAGCTTTCTTT.

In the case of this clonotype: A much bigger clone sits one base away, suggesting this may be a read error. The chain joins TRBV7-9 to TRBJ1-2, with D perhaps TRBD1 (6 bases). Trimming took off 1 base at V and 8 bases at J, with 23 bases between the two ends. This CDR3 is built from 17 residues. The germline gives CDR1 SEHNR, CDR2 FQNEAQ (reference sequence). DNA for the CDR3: TGTGCCAGCAGCTTAGAGTTCGGGGGCACCGAATTCGGAGGCTACACCTTC. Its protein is CASSLEFGGTEFGGYTF.

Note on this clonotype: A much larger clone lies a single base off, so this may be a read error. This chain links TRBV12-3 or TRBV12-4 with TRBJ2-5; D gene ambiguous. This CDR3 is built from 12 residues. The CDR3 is CASSDGEEAQYF. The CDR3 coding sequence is TGTGCCAGCAGCGACGGTGAAGAGGCCCAGTACTTC.

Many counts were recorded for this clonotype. Here the CDR3 DNA reads TGTGCCAGCAGTTACTTGACAGGGCCGGACACTGAAGCTTTCTTT. The encoded protein is CASSYLTGPDTEAFF. This rearrangement joins TRBV6-5 to TRBJ1-1; 7 bases are shared with TRBD1. The CDR3 has 15 residues. Germline V gene lookup returns CDR1 MNHEY and CDR2 SVGAGI. Trimming removed 1 base from V and 3 bases from J; junction bases left unmatched: 5.

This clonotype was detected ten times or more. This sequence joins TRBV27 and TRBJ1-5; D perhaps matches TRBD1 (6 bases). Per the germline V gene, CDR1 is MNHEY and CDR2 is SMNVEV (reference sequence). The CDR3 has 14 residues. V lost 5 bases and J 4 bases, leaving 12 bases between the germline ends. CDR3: CASSVQGLNQPQHF. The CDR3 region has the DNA TGTGCCAGCAGTGTACAGGGTCTTAATCAGCCCCAGCATTTT.

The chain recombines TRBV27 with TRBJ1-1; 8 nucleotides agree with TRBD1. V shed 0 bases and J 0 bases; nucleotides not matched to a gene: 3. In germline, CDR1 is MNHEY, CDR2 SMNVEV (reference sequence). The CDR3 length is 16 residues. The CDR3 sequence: CASSLSDREMNTEAFF. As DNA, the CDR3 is TGTGCCAGCAGTTTATCGGACAGGGAAATGAACACTGAAGCTTTCTTT.

The CDR3, as DNA: TGTGCCAGCAGCTATACCGGGACAGGGCCATCCAAAAACATTCAGTACTTC. Encoded protein: CASSYTGTGPSKNIQYF. This sequence joins TRBV13 and TRBJ2-4; TRBD1 matches 9 bases. This CDR3 region has 17 residues. V dropped 4 bases and J dropped 2; count of bases not matched to a gene: 9. CDR1 and CDR2 from the germline V gene are PRHDT and FYEKMQ (reference sequence).

Here the CDR3 DNA reads TGTGCCAGCAGACCAGGGAGGAACACTGAAGCTTTCTTT. It translates to CASRPGRNTEAFF. V usage is TRBV6-2 or TRBV6-3 and J usage is TRBJ1-1; the D gene is possibly TRBD1 (5 bases). The CDR3 contains 13 residues. Trimming left V 6 bases short and J 1 base short, with 9 bases between. CDR1 is MNHEY and CDR2 is SVGEGT in the germline V gene.